This T cell receptor (beta chain) stems from a study of prognosis after radiotherapy for stage I lung cancer. Across the whole study: Ages of the approximately 14 men and a handful of women ranged about 50 to 84 years, median approximately 74.

CDR3 length equals 13 residues. Deletions cut 12 bases from V and 6 bases from J, with 20 bases between. Germline CDR1 KGHDR, CDR2 SFDVKD. Two-round multiplex PCR, the amplification method, yielded TCR beta CDR3 from genomic DNA. Round-one PCR had primers specific to each TRBV and TRBJ gene. TCRdb used MiXCR to reprocess the multiplex PCR reads, holding one entry per CDR3 protein. Of some 15,000 distinct CDR3 sequences detected, about 27% appear once; the ten largest clones hold 9.5% to 14%. A draw of about 6 milliliters of peripheral blood took place at each of two time points. V is TRBV24-1 and J is TRBJ2-7, with D perhaps TRBD1 or TRBD2 (5 bases each). Source: PBMCs, taken before or after stereotactic body radiation therapy (not recorded which). The TCR sequence derives from a donor aged 50 or older with non-small cell lung cancer. CDR3 in amino acids: CAAIEAGTPEQYF. Here the CDR3 DNA reads TGTGCCGCCATTGAAGCCGGGACCCCCGAGCAGTACTTC.